The T cell receptor (beta chain) described here comes from a study of CD8 T cells in ankylosing spondylitis (dated by TCRdb to about 2017). Regarding the complete study: T cell receptor beta repertoires were profiled in healthy donors and ankylosing spondylitis patients so that disease-linked TCR variants could be found. The whole study cohort included roughly 110 healthy donors and 25 ankylosing spondylitis patients. Peripheral blood was sampled, and synovial fluid was also collected from ankylosing spondylitis patients.

Findings and caveats that apply to the study as a whole: Blood from ankylosing spondylitis patients appeared to be characterized by a TCR beta motif made up of under ten highly homologous amino acid variants. A CD8+ phenotype was shown by the disease-linked clones, which were found at relatively low frequencies in peripheral blood. The disease-linked clones were reported as significantly enriched in matched synovial fluid samples from ankylosing spondylitis patients. Some of the motif variants had been reported before in the synovial fluid and blood of reactive arthritis patients, a finding that suggests common disease-initiation mechanisms.

A note on this clonotype: The antigen it recognizes is unknown. The sample holds no much larger clone one base away, and base qualities are not on file.

Sequencing took place on an Illumina HiSeq 2500. Quantitative 5'-RACE with molecular barcodes was the method used to prepare the TCR beta libraries. The study's own analysis went as follows. Disease-linked TCR variants were identified with a new computational method built on a probabilistic model of VDJ rearrangement. TCRdb redid the processing of the public reads, applying fastp at Q25 and MiXCR, and retained in-frame beta chains. Each entry merges the rows of one CDR3 protein and shows their most common DNA and genes. These V and J calls rely on TCRdb rather than the paper's analysis. Present in this sample are about 700,000 distinct CDR3 sequences, under 20% of which were seen just once. The biggest ten clones account for under 20% of the sample. Based on the germline V gene, the CDR1 and CDR2 sequences are SNHLY and FYNNEI. V is cut by 4 bases and J by 2 bases, and the space between the germline ends is 9 bases. The CDR3, cysteine through phenylalanine, is 14 amino acids long. Only the CDR3 portion is preserved as DNA: 42 bases, with reading frame beginning at the first base.

This TCR derives from a male donor with ankylosing spondylitis. The receptor chain draws on TRBV2 and TRBJ1-3, with the D gene too uncertain to name. The material sequenced was blood, either unsorted or a sorted T cell fraction (not recorded which). The nucleotide sequence reads as follows: TGTGCCAGCAGTGCCCCGCCGGCTGGAAACACCATATATTTT. Translated, this gives CASSAPPAGNTIYF. The CDR3, completed at both ends by the reference TRBV2 and TRBJ1-3 genes, gives the full variable domain EPEVTQTPSHQVTQMGQEVILRCVPISNHLYFYWYRQILGQKVEFLVSFYNNEISEKSEIFDDQFSVERPDGSNFTLKIRSTKLEDSAMYFCASSAPPAGNTIYFGEGSWLTVV.